Given below is one T cell receptor (beta chain) in context. The antigen remains unidentified. The data were taken from a study of radiation and T cells in renal cell carcinoma. General study findings and limits: Top 100 clonotypes averaged around 54% in irradiated versus about 45% in nephrectomy-only tumors.

Profiling relied on immunoSEQ multiplex PCR, and the TCRdb table lists in-frame clones only, not all of them. The sample shows some 15,000 clones, approximately 58% of them seen only once. Described treatment: treatment-naive control, cytoreductive nephrectomy. The tumor was a clear cell renal cell carcinoma. Control tumor donors were a handful of females and roughly ten males, median age roughly 57 years. The origin of this receptor is a middle-aged man with renal cell carcinoma. The specimen comprised tumor tissue, sampled from a patient whose treatment was nephrectomy without radiotherapy.

CDR3 protein: CASSVLAGTGELFF. The CDR3 bases are TGCGCCAGCAGTGTACTAGCGGGGACCGGGGAGCTGTTTTTT. The rearrangement uses TRBV10-2 and TRBJ2-2; TRBD2 agrees at 10 bases. The CDR3 runs 14 residues. Germline V gene data show CDR1 as WSHSY and CDR2 as SAAADI. Trimming cost V 4 bases and J 5 bases; bases outside gene matches: 1.